Listed here are 29 T cell receptor beta chains from one sample, sequenced in a study of shared clonotypes between healthy human individuals. Repertoires were generated with immunoSEQ multiplex PCR, while TCRdb's copy carries only in-frame clones and drops some. This table has about 1 million clones, around 74% appearing once. Sequencing was performed on memory CD4+ T cells sorted from blood. The subset here: CD45RA-negative fraction. The receptor source for this set is a man aged 18 to 35 in good health.

V and J are TRBV7-9 and TRBJ2-7; 11 nucleotides match TRBD1. The trim removed 3 bases at V and 7 bases at J, leaving 8 bases unmatched. CDR3 length equals 15 residues. Germline CDR1 reads SEHNR; CDR2 reads FQNEAQ (reference sequence). CDR3 DNA: TGTGCCAGCAGCTTGGGGACAGGGGGATTTCGGGAGCAGTACTTC. Translating it yields CASSLGTGGFREQYF.

This clone showed up just a few times. The chain carries TRBV27 and TRBJ2-1; D remains ambiguous. Germline V gives CDR1 MNHEY, CDR2 SMNVEV (reference sequence). V was trimmed by 6 bases and J by 8 bases, leaving 8 bases between them. The CDR3 sequence is 11 residues long. CDR3 nucleotides: TGTGCCAGCAGCCTCTTAGATGAGCAGTTCTTC. Protein: CASSLLDEQFF.

The chain couples TRBV27 to TRBJ2-5; 9 bases fit TRBD2. The CDR3 totals 15 residues. CDR1 is MNHEY, CDR2 SMNVEV, per germline (reference sequence). The ends lost 4 bases at V and 5 bases at J; junction bases unmatched: 8. CDR3 DNA: TGTGCCAGCAGTTACATCGCGGGGGGGCGGGAGACCCAGTACTTC. Amino acids: CASSYIAGGRETQYF.

A few counts support this clone. DNA for the CDR3: TGTGCCACCAGCAACAGGGCAACTAATGAAAAACTGTTTTTT. This translates into CATSNRATNEKLFF. The V gene is TRBV15, the J gene TRBJ1-4; tentative D call: TRBD1 (6 bases). V lost 4 bases and J 0 bases, leaving 6 bases between the germline ends. The CDR3 runs 14 residues. The V gene's germline CDR1 is LNHNV and CDR2 YYDKDF (reference sequence).

The chain recombines TRBV6-5 with TRBJ2-7; unclear D gene. In germline, CDR1 is MNHEY, CDR2 SVGAGI. V dropped 6 bases and J dropped 6 bases, with 12 bases sitting between them. This CDR3 is built from 12 residues. This chain's CDR3 is CASSWSSGEQYF. CDR3 nucleotides: TGTGCCAGCAGCTGGAGTTCGGGCGAGCAGTACTTC.

This clone was found a few times. The V and J genes are TRBV6-1 and TRBJ2-1, with 10 bases identical to TRBD2. V gave up 6 bases and J gave up 5 bases; unmatched junction bases: 7. Germline CDR1 MNHNS, CDR2 SASEGT. The CDR3 runs to 15 residues. CDR3 coding DNA: TGTGCCAGCAGACCGGGACTAGCGCCCCACAATGAGCAGTTCTTC. Amino acid sequence: CASRPGLAPHNEQFF.

V usage is TRBV11-2 and J usage is TRBJ1-1; D ambiguous. The V gene's germline CDR1 is SGHAT and CDR2 FQNNGV. This CDR3 region has 13 residues. The V end was cut by 1 base, the J end by 5 bases, with 8 bases between. CDR3 nucleotides: TGTGCCAGCAGCTTAGGGAGTATGACTGAAGCTTTCTTT. This translates into CASSLGSMTEAFF.

The CDR3 sequence is CASSENRGEEAFF. The CDR3 DNA sequence: TGTGCCAGCAGTGAAAACAGGGGCGAGGAAGCTTTCTTT. This rearrangement joins TRBV6-1 to TRBJ1-1; 7 bases map to TRBD1. J lost 8 bases, V lost 2 bases, and 5 bases had no gene match. Germline V gives CDR1 MNHNS, CDR2 SASEGT. The CDR3 is 13 amino acids.

The CDR3 reads CASSFTGQANTGELFF. The DNA of the CDR3 is TGTGCCAGCAGCTTTACAGGACAGGCGAACACCGGGGAGCTGTTTTTT. The V gene is TRBV5-4, the J gene TRBJ2-2; 7 bases map to TRBD1. From germline, CDR1 is SGHNT and CDR2 YYREEE (reference sequence). J lost 0 bases, V lost 2 bases, and 4 bases had no gene match. The CDR3 covers 16 residues.

A remark on this clone: It may be a read error: a sequence one base away is much more abundant. The gene calls are TRBV25-1 and TRBJ2-7; maybe TRBD1 (5 bases). The CDR3 totals 11 residues. Germline V gives CDR1 MGHDK, CDR2 SYGVNS. V lost 4 bases to trimming and J lost 6 bases, with 7 bases between them. The CDR3 sequence: CASSAGFEQYF. CDR3 coding DNA: TGTGCCAGCAGTGCAGGGTTCGAGCAGTACTTC.

The chain carries TRBV2 and TRBJ2-1; D remains ambiguous. The CDR3 extends over 12 amino acids. Trimming cost V 7 bases and J 7 bases, with 11 bases left between them. CDR1 and CDR2 from the germline V gene are SNHLY and FYNNEI. CDR3 in DNA: TGTGCCAGCACCAGAAGCCGAAATGAGCAGTTCTTC. Translating it yields CASTRSRNEQFF.

In the case of this clone: This could be a read error, since a much larger clone is one nucleotide away. The sample holds other DNA sequences that translate to the same CDR3. The CDR3 DNA is TGTGCCAGCAGGTCCTACGAGCAGTACTTC. Translated, it gives CASRSYEQYF. The V gene is TRBV28, the J gene TRBJ2-7; D call uncertain. Trimming left V 6 bases short and J 1 base short, with 1 base between. Germline CDR1 reads MDHEN; CDR2 reads SYDVKM. This CDR3 has 10 amino acids.

V gene TRBV6-1 combines with J gene TRBJ2-5; D not certain. The CDR3 consists of 13 residues. The germline V gene encodes CDR1 MNHNS and CDR2 SASEGT. V lost 5 bases to trimming and J lost 1 base, with 8 bases between them. The CDR3 DNA sequence: TGTGCCAGCAGTCACTTTGGCCAAGAGACCCAGTACTTC. Its translation is CASSHFGQETQYF.

Concerning this clone: This same CDR3 is encoded by further DNA sequences in the sample. The CDR3 DNA sequence: TGTGCCAGCAGCTTTGGGCCTTCGTCGTACGAGCAGTACTTC. It codes for CASSFGPSSYEQYF. The chain combines TRBV7-2 with TRBJ2-7; D not resolved. There are 14 residues in the CDR3. Germline V gene data show CDR1 as SGHTA and CDR2 as FQGNSA. V was cut by 3 bases and J by 4 bases, with 13 bases left in between.

The chain recombines TRBV5-1 with TRBJ2-2; D is possibly TRBD2 (6 bases). Trimming took off 4 bases at V and 0 bases at J, with 13 bases between the two ends. The CDR3 consists of 16 residues. Germline V lookup: CDR1 SGHRS, CDR2 YFSETQ. In DNA, the CDR3 is TGCGCCAGCAGCACCACCGGGAGCGCGAACACCGGGGAGCTGTTTTTT. It yields the protein CASSTTGSANTGELFF.

V usage is TRBV4-2 and J usage is TRBJ1-6; 9 bases fit TRBD1. With 0 bases clipped from V and 6 bases from J, the junction kept 0 bases outside the gene matches. CDR1 is LGHNA and CDR2 is YNFKEQ in the germline V gene. This CDR3 region has 15 residues. The CDR3 here is CASSQETGGNSPLHF. CDR3 DNA sequence: TGTGCCAGCAGCCAAGAGACAGGGGGTAATTCACCCCTCCACTTT.

The chain couples TRBV9 to TRBJ1-4; no clear D. Germline V lookup: CDR1 SGDLS, CDR2 YYNGEE. V lost 4 bases, J lost 6 bases, and 13 bases lay in between. CDR3 size: 14 residues. The CDR3 DNA reads as TGTGCCAGCAGCCCTACACCCCGGGATGAAAAACTGTTTTTT. Translation gives CASSPTPRDEKLFF. Together with reference TRBV9 and TRBJ1-4, the CDR3 gives the full variable domain: DSGVTQTPKHLITATGQRVTLRCSPRSGDLSVYWYQQSLDQGLQFLIQYYNGEERAKGNILERFSAQQFPDLHSELNLSSLELGDSALYFCASSPTPRDEKLFFGSGTQLSVL.

This clone was detected once. At one end, the junction sequence differs from germline, possibly due to a read error. The chain links TRBV5-1 to TRBJ2-1, with a tentative D call TRBD2 (6 bases). Germline V gene sequence: CDR1 SGHRS, CDR2 YFSETQ. The CDR3 consists of 15 residues. The CDR3 DNA sequence: TGCGCCAGCAGCTTGCCTCGGGACTCCGACAATGAGCAGTTCTTC. This gives the protein CASSLPRDSDNEQFF. Full variable domain (remainder filled in from reference TRBV5-1 and TRBJ2-1): KAGVTQTPRYLIKTRGQQVTLSCSPISGHRSVSWYQQTPGQGLQFLFEYFSETQRNKGNFPGRFSGRQFSNSRSEMNVSTLELGDSALYLCASSLPRDSDNEQFFGPGTRLTVL.

This clone was recorded only once. The chain is built from TRBV7-2 and TRBJ2-1, with 9 bases fitting TRBD2. The V gene end was trimmed by 0 bases and the J gene end by 5 bases; junction bases not matched to a gene: 8. Germline V lookup: CDR1 SGHTA, CDR2 FQGNSA. The CDR3 consists of 17 residues. The CDR3 nucleotides are TGTGCCAGCAGCTTAGCGGTCGGGACTAGCAGAAACAATGAGCAGTTCTTC. It codes for CASSLAVGTSRNNEQFF.

The rearrangement uses TRBV11-3 and TRBJ2-1, with TRBD2 as a possible D gene (5 bases). V was shortened by 4 bases and J by 5 bases, with 15 bases between the two germline ends. This CDR3 is built from 15 residues. The V gene's germline CDR1 is SGHNT and CDR2 YENEEA. CDR3 sequence reads: CASSYNHGIHNEQFF. The DNA of the CDR3 is TGTGCCAGCAGCTACAACCACGGGATTCACAATGAGCAGTTCTTC.

The genes are TRBV28 and TRBJ2-5; 11 nucleotides align to TRBD2. With 6 bases clipped from V and 6 bases from J, the junction kept 12 bases outside the gene matches. The CDR3 runs 16 residues. The V gene's germline CDR1 is MDHEN and CDR2 SYDVKM. This chain's CDR3 is CASRYQASGGPKTQYF. The CDR3 coding sequence is TGTGCCAGCAGGTACCAGGCTAGCGGGGGGCCCAAGACCCAGTACTTC.

This chain links TRBV7-2 with TRBJ2-7, with D tentatively TRBD1 (5 bases). V was pared by 5 bases and J by 9 bases, with 14 bases between. This CDR3 comprises 12 residues. CDR1 SGHTA and CDR2 FQGNSA come from the germline V gene. The CDR3 region is CASSQGAEGQYF. CDR3 nucleotide sequence: TGTGCCAGCAGCCAAGGGGCGGAAGGGCAGTACTTC.

The genes are TRBV7-2 and TRBJ2-3, with D unclear. The V and J ends lost 4 bases and 2 bases respectively, with 13 bases between them. Germline values: CDR1 SGHTA, CDR2 FQGNSA. The CDR3 runs 15 residues. CDR3 region: CASSYVLGFTDTQYF. In nucleotides, the CDR3 is TGTGCCAGCAGCTACGTTCTCGGCTTCACAGATACGCAGTATTTT.

CDR3 amino acids: CASSSGANQPQHF. DNA of the CDR3: TGTGCCAGCAGTTCCGGGGCCAATCAGCCCCAGCATTTT. The J gene is TRBJ1-5, the V gene TRBV6-1, with D tentatively TRBD1 (5 bases). The CDR3 consists of 13 residues. Germline assignment: CDR1 MNHNS and CDR2 SASEGT. V dropped 5 bases and J dropped 3 bases, with 8 bases sitting between them.

The rearrangement links TRBV6-1 to TRBJ1-1; a possible D gene is TRBD1 (5 bases). Germline V gives CDR1 MNHNS, CDR2 SASEGT. The V end was cut by 5 bases, the J end by 10 bases, with 17 bases between. This CDR3 has 13 residues. Written as DNA, the CDR3 is TGTGCCAGCAGTACTCATGGGGGGTCCCGAGCTTTCTTT. Its protein product is CASSTHGGSRAFF.

This clone was observed once. The chain is built from TRBV27 and TRBJ2-3; 10 nucleotides match TRBD2. The ends lost 3 bases at V and 4 bases at J; junction bases unmatched: 4. CDR1 and CDR2 (germline): MNHEY, SMNVEV (reference sequence). The CDR3 contains 15 residues. CDR3 region: CASSLGLALADTQYF. The CDR3 nucleotides are TGTGCCAGCAGTTTGGGACTAGCGTTGGCAGATACGCAGTATTTT.

V is TRBV6-5 and J is TRBJ1-1; no clear D. V was shortened by 7 bases and J by 10 bases, with 16 bases between the two germline ends. There are 12 residues in the CDR3. Germline assignment: CDR1 MNHEY and CDR2 SVGAGI. CDR3: CASTSQIQGAFF. The DNA for the CDR3 is TGTGCCAGCACCAGCCAGATTCAAGGAGCTTTCTTT.

V and J are TRBV5-1 and TRBJ2-2; 8 bases line up with TRBD2. V dropped 1 base and J dropped 4; count of bases not matched to a gene: 9. The CDR3 consists of 17 residues. The germline V gene encodes CDR1 SGHRS and CDR2 YFSETQ. The CDR3 is CASSLPSLAGATGELFF. In nucleotides, the CDR3 is TGCGCCAGCAGCTTGCCGAGTCTAGCGGGTGCCACCGGGGAGCTGTTTTTT. Supplemented by reference TRBV5-1 and TRBJ2-2, the full variable domain reads KAGVTQTPRYLIKTRGQQVTLSCSPISGHRSVSWYQQTPGQGLQFLFEYFSETQRNKGNFPGRFSGRQFSNSRSEMNVSTLELGDSALYLCASSLPSLAGATGELFFGEGSRLTVL.

This CDR3 reads CASSSGQFYEQYF. The CDR3 DNA reads as TGCGCCAGCAGCTCCGGACAGTTCTACGAGCAGTACTTC. The chain links TRBV5-1 to TRBJ2-7; D might be TRBD1 (6 bases). Germline CDR1 reads SGHRS; CDR2 reads YFSETQ. The CDR3 is 13 residues long. V lost 3 bases to trimming and J lost 3 bases, with 10 bases between them.